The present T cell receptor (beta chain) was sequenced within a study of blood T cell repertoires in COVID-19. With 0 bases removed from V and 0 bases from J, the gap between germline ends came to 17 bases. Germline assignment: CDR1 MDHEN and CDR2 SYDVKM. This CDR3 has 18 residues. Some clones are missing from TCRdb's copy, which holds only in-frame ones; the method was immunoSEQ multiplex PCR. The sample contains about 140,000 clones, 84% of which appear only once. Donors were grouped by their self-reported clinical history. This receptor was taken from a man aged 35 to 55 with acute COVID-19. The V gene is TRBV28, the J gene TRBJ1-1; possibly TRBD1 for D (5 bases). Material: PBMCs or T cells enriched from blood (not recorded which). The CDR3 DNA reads TGTGCCAGCAGTTTATGGAGATTGGGGGGTAGGATGAACACTGAAGCTTTCTTT. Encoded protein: CASSLWRLGGRMNTEAFF. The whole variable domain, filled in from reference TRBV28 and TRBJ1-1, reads DVKVTQSSRYLVKRTGEKVFLECVQDMDHENMFWYRQDPGLGLRLIYFSYDVKMKEKGDIPEGYSVSREKKERFSLILESASTNQTSMYLCASSLWRLGGRMNTEAFFGQGTRLTVV.